These 6 T cell receptor beta chains share one sample of origin, sequenced in a study of cytomegalovirus exposure and HLA in healthy donors. The study ran its PCR with 60 Vbeta and 13 Jbeta primers. The protocol was immunoSEQ multiplex PCR, while the TCRdb copy is restricted to in-frame clones and leaves out a portion. The sample holds 100,000 to 150,000 clones, 76% seen once. The sequencing input was PBMCs. The receptors derive from a man over 45 in good health and CMV-seronegative.

The rearrangement links TRBV11-2 to TRBJ1-5, with 7 nucleotides matching TRBD1. Germline assignment: CDR1 SGHAT and CDR2 FQNNGV. Unmatched junction bases numbered 2, after V lost 4 bases and J lost 5 bases. This CDR3 spans 13 amino acids. The CDR3 reads CASSSGQDQPQHF. The CDR3 nucleotides are TGTGCCAGCAGCTCTGGACAGGATCAGCCCCAGCATTTT.

There are a few counts of this clone. The chain recombines TRBV27 with TRBJ2-2; the D gene is possibly TRBD1 (6 bases). Germline V gene sequence: CDR1 MNHEY, CDR2 SMNVEV (reference sequence). V gave up 7 bases and J gave up 1 base, with 16 bases separating them. The CDR3 contains 16 residues. The CDR3 nucleotides read TGTGCCAGCACCGCACAGGGCACCGTGAACACCGGGGAGCTGTTTTTT. Residues: CASTAQGTVNTGELFF.

This chain links TRBV27 with TRBJ2-7, with 10 bases lining up with TRBD1. Germline CDR1 and CDR2: MNHEY and SMNVEV (reference sequence). The CDR3 consists of 15 residues. Trimming removed 0 bases from V and 2 bases from J; junction bases left unmatched: 1. The CDR3 sequence: CASSLSGQGTYEQYF. DNA for the CDR3: TGTGCCAGCAGTTTATCGGGACAGGGGACCTACGAGCAGTACTTC.

CDR3 nucleotide sequence: TGTGCCAGCAGCCAAGGTTCTAGCGTAGAGACCCAGTACTTC. This encodes CASSQGSSVETQYF. The rearrangement joins TRBV4-2 to TRBJ2-5, with D possibly being TRBD2 (6 bases). CDR1 and CDR2 from the germline V gene are LGHNA and YNFKEQ. V was clipped by 1 base and J by 4 bases, with 10 bases between them. This CDR3 is 14 amino acids long.

This clone has a handful of counts. The chain couples TRBV4-2 to TRBJ2-5, with 11 positions matching TRBD2. CDR1 LGHNA and CDR2 YNFKEQ come from the germline V gene. The V segment lost 0 bases and the J segment 4 bases; nucleotides outside the gene matches: 4. CDR3 length: 16 residues. The DNA for the CDR3 is TGTGCCAGCAGCCAAGATCCCCTAGCGGGGGGAGAGACCCAGTACTTC. Its protein product is CASSQDPLAGGETQYF.

As concerns this clone: This same CDR3 is encoded by further DNA sequences in the sample. V is TRBV5-4 and J is TRBJ1-6; D gene unclear. CDR3 size: 19 residues. With 5 bases removed from V and 3 bases from J, the gap between germline ends came to 24 bases. The germline V gene encodes CDR1 SGHNT and CDR2 YYREEE (reference sequence). CDR3 protein: CASSYGGWVEGIYNSPLHF. In DNA, the CDR3 is TGTGCCAGCAGTTACGGTGGCTGGGTGGAGGGTATCTATAATTCACCCCTCCACTTT.